The clone carrying this T cell receptor beta chain was seen only a few times. The data stem from a study of OX40 agonist ivuxolimab in advanced cancers. Study context: The study reported partial responses in three patients: one hepatocellular carcinoma, two cutaneous melanoma.

Drawing of blood for sampling happened at baseline, at cycle 4 day 1, and at cycle 7 day 1. Libraries were prepared by immunoSEQ multiplex PCR; TCRdb keeps only in-frame clonotypes and omits some of them. The sample holds about 84,000 clones, about 80% seen once. The sequence was obtained from an adult with an advanced solid tumor such as melanoma, head and neck, liver or kidney cancer. This material consisted of CD4+ or CD8+ T cells sorted from blood, taken in a trial of the OX40 agonist ivuxolimab.

CDR3: CASSNTGTDQPQHF. CDR3 DNA sequence: TGTGCCAGTTCTAATACAGGCACAGATCAGCCCCAGCATTTT. This chain links TRBV25-1 with TRBJ1-5; D is possibly TRBD1 (5 bases). V lost 9 bases, J lost 5 bases, and 17 bases lay in between. The V gene's germline CDR1 is MGHDK and CDR2 SYGVNS. This CDR3 contains 14 residues.